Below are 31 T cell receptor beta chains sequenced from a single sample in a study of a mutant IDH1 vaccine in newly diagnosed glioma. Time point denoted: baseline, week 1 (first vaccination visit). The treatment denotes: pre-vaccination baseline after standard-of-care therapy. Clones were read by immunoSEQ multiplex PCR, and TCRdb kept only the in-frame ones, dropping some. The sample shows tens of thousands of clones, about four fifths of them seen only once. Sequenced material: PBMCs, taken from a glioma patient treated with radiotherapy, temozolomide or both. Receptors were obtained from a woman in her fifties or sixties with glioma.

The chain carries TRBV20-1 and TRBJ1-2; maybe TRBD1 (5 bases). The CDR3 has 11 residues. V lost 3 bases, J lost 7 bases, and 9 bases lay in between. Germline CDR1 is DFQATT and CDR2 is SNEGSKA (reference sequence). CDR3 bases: TGCAGTGCTAGGGGACTGAGTGGCTACACCTTC. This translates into CSARGLSGYTF.

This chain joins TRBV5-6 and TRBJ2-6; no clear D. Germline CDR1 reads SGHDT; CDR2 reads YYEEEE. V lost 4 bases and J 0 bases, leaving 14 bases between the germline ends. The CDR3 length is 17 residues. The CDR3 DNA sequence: TGTGCCAGCAGCGACACAGACGATTTCTCTGGGGCCAACGTCCTGACTTTC. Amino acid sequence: CASSDTDDFSGANVLTF.

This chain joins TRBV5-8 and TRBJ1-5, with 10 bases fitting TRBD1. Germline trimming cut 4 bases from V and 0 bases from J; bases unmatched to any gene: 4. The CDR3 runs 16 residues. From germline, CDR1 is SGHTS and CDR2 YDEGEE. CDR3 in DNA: TGTGCCAGCAGCGTGGGACAGGGGAGTAGCAATCAGCCCCAGCATTTT. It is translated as CASSVGQGSSNQPQHF.

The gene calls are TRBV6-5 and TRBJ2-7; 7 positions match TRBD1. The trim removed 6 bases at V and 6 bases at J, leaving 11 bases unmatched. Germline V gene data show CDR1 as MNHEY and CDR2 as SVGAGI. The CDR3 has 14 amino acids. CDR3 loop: CASSLKTGVGEQYF. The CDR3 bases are TGTGCCAGCAGCCTCAAAACAGGGGTAGGCGAGCAGTACTTC.

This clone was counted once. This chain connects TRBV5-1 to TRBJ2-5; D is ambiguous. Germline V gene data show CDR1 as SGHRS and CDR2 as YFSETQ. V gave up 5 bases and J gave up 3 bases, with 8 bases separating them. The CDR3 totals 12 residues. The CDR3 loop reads CASRGREETQYF. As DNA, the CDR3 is TGCGCCAGCAGAGGAAGGGAAGAGACCCAGTACTTC.

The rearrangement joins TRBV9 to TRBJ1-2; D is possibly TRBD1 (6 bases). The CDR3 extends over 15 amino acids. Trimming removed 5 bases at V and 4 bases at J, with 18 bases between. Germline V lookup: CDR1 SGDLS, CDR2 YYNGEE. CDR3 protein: CASSFPGEGGYGYTF. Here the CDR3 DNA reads TGTGCCAGCAGTTTCCCAGGGGAGGGTGGCTATGGCTACACCTTC.

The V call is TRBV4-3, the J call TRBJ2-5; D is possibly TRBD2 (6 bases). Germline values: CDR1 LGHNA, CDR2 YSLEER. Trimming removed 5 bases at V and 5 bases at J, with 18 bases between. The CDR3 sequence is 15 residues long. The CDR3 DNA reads TGCGCCAGCAGCACCCGAGGAGCGGGTGGGGAGACCCAGTACTTC. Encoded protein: CASSTRGAGGETQYF.

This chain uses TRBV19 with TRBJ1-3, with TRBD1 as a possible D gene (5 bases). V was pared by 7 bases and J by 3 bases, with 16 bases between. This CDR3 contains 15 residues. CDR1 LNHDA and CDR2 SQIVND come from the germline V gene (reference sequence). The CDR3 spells CASTPDIVGGNTIYF. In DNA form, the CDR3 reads TGTGCCAGTACCCCGGACATTGTGGGTGGAAACACCATATATTTT.

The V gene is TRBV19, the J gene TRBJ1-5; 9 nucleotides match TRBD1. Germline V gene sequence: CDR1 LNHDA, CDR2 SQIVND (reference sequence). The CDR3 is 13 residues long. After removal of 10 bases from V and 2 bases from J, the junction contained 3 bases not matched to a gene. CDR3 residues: CATWDRGNQPQHF. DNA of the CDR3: TGTGCCACATGGGACAGGGGCAATCAGCCCCAGCATTTT.

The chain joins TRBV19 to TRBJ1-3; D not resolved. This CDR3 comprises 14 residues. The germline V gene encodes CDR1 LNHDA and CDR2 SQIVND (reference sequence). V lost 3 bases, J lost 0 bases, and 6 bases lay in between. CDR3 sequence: CASSMSSSGNTIYF. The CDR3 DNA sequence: TGTGCCAGTAGTATGAGTAGCTCTGGAAACACCATATATTTT.

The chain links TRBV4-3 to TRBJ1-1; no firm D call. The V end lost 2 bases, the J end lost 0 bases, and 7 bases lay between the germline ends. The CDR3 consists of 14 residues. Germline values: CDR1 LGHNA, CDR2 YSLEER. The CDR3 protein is CASSQNTVNTEAFF. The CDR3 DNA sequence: TGCGCCAGCAGCCAAAATACGGTGAACACTGAAGCTTTCTTT.

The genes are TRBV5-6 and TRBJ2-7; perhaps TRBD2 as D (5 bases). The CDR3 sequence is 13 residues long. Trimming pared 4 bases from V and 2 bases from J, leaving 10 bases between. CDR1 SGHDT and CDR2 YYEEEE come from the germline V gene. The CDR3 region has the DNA TGTGCCAGCAGCCGGGAACAGCCCTACGAGCAGTACTTC. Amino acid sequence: CASSREQPYEQYF.

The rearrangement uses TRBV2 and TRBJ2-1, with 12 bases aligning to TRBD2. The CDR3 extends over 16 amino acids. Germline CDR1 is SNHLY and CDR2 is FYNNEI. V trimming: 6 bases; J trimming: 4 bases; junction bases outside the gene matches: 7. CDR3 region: CASSARGTSGYNEQFF. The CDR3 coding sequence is TGTGCCAGCAGCGCCAGAGGGACTAGCGGGTACAATGAGCAGTTCTTC.

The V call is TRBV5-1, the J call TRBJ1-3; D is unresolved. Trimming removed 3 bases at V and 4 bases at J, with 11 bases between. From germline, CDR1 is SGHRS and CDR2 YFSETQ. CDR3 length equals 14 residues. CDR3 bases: TGCGCCAGCAGCTCTGAGGGCGGCGGAAACACCATATATTTT. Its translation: CASSSEGGGNTIYF.

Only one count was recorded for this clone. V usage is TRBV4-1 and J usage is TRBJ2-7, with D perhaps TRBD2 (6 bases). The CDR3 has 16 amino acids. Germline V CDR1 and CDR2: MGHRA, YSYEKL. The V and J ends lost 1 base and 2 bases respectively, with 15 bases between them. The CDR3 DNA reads TGCGCCAGCAGCCAAGGCCAGGGACTGTATCCCTACGAGCAGTACTTC. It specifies CASSQGQGLYPYEQYF.

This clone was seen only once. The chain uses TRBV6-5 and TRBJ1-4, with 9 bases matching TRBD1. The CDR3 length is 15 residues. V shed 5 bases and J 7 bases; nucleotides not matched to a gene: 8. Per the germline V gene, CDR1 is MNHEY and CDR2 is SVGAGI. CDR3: CASSRSTGGVEKLFF. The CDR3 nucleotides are TGTGCCAGCAGTCGCTCGACAGGGGGAGTTGAAAAACTGTTTTTT.

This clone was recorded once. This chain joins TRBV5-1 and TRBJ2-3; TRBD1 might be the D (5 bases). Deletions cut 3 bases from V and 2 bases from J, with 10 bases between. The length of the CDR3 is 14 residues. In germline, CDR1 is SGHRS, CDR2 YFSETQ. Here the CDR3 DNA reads TGCGCCAGCAGCTCAGACAGATCCACAGATACGCAGTATTTT. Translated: CASSSDRSTDTQYF.

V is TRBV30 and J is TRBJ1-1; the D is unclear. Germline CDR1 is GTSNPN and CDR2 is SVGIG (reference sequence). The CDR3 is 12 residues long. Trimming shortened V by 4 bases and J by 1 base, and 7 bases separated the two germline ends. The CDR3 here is CAWTIQNTEAFF. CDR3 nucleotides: TGTGCCTGGACCATCCAGAACACTGAAGCTTTCTTT.

In DNA form, the CDR3 reads TGTGCCAGCAGTTTAAGCCCGGACAGAGTCTACGAGCAGTACTTC. Translating gives CASSLSPDRVYEQYF. The J gene is TRBJ2-7, the V gene TRBV27; perhaps TRBD1 as D (6 bases). The germline CDR1 and CDR2 sequences are MNHEY and SMNVEV (reference sequence). The CDR3 length is 15 residues. Trimming removed 2 bases from V and 3 bases from J, with 14 bases in between.

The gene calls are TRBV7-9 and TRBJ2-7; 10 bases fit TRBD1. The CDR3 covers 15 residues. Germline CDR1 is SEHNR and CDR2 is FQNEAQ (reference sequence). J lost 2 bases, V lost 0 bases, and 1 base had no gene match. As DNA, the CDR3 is TGTGCCAGCAGCTTAGCTGGACAGGGGGCCTACGAGCAGTACTTC. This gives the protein CASSLAGQGAYEQYF.

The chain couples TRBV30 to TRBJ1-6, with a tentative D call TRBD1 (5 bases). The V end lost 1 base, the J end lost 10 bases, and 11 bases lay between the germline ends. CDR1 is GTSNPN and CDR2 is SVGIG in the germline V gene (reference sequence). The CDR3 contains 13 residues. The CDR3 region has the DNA TGTGCCTGGAGTGAGGGGCTAGGGTCACCCCTCCACTTT. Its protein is CAWSEGLGSPLHF.

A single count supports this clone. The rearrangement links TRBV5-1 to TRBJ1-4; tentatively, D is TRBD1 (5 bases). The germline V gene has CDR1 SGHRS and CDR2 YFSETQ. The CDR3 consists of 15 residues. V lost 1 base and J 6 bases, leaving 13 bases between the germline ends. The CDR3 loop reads CASSLSGTADEKLFF. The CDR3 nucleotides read TGCGCCAGCAGCTTGTCGGGGACCGCGGATGAAAAACTGTTTTTT.

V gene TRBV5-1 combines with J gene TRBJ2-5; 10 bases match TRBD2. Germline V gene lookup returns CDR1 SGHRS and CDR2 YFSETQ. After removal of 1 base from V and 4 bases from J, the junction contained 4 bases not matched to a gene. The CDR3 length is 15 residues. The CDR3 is CASSLSGGAGETQYF. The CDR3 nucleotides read TGCGCCAGCAGCTTGAGCGGGGGGGCCGGAGAGACCCAGTACTTC.

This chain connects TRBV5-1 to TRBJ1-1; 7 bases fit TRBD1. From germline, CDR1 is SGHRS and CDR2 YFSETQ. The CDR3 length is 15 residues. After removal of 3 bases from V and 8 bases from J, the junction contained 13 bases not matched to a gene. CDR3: CASSSLQGEWEEAFF. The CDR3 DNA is TGCGCCAGCAGCTCACTCCAGGGGGAGTGGGAGGAAGCTTTCTTT.

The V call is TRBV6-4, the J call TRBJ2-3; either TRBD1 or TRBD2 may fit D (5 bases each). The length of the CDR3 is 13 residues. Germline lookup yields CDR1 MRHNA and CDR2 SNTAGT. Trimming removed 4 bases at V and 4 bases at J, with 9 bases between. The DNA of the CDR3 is TGTGCCAGCAGTGTCACGGGGCCAGATACGCAGTATTTT. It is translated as CASSVTGPDTQYF.

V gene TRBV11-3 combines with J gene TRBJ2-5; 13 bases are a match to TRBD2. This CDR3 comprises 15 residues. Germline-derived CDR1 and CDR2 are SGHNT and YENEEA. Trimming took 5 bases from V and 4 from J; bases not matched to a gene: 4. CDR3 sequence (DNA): TGTGCCAGCAGCCGGACTAGCGGGGGTGCAGAGACCCAGTACTTC. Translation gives CASSRTSGGAETQYF.

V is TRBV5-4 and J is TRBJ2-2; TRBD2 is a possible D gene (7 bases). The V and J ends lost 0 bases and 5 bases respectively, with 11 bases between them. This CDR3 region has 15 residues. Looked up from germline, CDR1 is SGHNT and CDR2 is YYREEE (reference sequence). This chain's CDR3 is CASSLGRGGTGELFF. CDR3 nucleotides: TGTGCCAGCAGCTTGGGCAGGGGAGGGACCGGGGAGCTGTTTTTT.

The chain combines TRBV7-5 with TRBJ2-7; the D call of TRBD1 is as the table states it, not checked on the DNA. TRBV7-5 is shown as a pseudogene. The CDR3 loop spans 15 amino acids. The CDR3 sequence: CARSLAGGISYEQYF. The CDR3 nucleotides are TGTGCCAGAAGCTTAGCAGGGGGCATCTCCTACGAGCAGTACTTC.

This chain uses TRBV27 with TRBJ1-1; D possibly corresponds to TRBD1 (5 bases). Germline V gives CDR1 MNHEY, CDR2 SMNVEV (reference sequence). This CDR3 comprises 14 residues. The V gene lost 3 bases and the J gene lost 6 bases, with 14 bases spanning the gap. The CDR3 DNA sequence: TGTGCCAGCAGTTTGGGACGGGCGGACGCTGAAGCTTTCTTT. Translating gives CASSLGRADAEAFF.

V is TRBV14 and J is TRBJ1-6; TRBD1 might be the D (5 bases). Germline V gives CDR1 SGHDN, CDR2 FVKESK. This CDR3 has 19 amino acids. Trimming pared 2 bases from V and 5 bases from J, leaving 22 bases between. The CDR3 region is CASSQPNGARGFNNSPLHF. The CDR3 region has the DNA TGTGCCAGCAGCCAACCTAACGGAGCGAGGGGCTTCAATAATTCACCCCTCCACTTT.

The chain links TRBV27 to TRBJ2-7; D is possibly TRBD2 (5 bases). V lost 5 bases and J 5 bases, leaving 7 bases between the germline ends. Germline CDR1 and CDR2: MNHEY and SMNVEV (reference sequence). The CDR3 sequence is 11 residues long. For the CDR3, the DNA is TGTGCCAGCAGTGTCGGGGACGAGCAGTACTTC. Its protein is CASSVGDEQYF.